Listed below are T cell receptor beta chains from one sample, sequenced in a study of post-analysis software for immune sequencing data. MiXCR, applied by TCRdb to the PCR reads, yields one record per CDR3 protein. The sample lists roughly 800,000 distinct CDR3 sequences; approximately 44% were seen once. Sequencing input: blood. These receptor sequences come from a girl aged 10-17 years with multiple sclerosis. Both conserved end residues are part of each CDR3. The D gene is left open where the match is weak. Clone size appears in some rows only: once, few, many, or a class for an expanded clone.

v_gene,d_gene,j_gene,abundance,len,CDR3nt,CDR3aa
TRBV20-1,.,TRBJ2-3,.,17,TGCAGTGCCAAACTCCCTGGGCTAGCGCTCCGCACAGATACGCAGTATTTT,CSAKLPGLALRTDTQYF
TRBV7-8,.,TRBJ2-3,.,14,TGTGCCAGCCGACTCGAGCGGAGCACAGATACGCAGTATTTT,CASRLERSTDTQYF
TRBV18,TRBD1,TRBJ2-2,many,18,TGTGCCAGCTCACCACCGTCACAGGGGGCGCGACTCTCGGGGGAGCTGTTTTTT,CASSPPSQGARLSGELFF
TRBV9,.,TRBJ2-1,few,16,TGTGCCAGCAGCGTCGAAGAACGGGGGTCCTACAATGAGCAGTTCTTC,CASSVEERGSYNEQFF
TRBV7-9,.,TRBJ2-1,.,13,TGTGCCAGCAGCCTACCCACCACGGATGAGCAGTTCTTC,CASSLPTTDEQFF
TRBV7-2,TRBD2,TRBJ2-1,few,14,TGTGCCAGCAGCTTGCTAGCGGGAGGGCGTGAGCAGTTCTTC,CASSLLAGGREQFF
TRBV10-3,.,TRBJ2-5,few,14,TGTGCCATCAGTGAGTCAGAGGGCGGTTGGACCCAGTACTTC,CAISESEGGWTQYF
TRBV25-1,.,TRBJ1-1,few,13,TGTGCCAGCAGTGAAGGGGTTGGCACTGAAGCTTTCTTT,CASSEGVGTEAFF
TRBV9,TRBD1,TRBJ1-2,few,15,TGTGCCAGCAGCTCACCAGGGACAGGCATTTATGGCTACACCTTC,CASSSPGTGIYGYTF
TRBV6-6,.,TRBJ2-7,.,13,TGTGCCAGCAGTTCCGACGGGGACTACGAGCAGTACTTC,CASSSDGDYEQYF
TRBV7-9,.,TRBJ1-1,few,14,TGTGCCAGCAGCCCCCCATTCGGGAGTTTAGTAGCTTTCTTT,CASSPPFGSLVAFF
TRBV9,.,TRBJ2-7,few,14,TGTGCCAGCAGCCCTTGGGGAGCGGATTACGAGCAGTACTTC,CASSPWGADYEQYF
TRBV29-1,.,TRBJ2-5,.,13,TGCAGCGTTGAGGAAGACCCAGGGGAGACCCAGTACTTC,CSVEEDPGETQYF
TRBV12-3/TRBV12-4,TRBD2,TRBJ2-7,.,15,TGTGCCAGCAGTTTCCATAGCGGGAGGGCCTCCGAGCAGTACTTC,CASSFHSGRASEQYF
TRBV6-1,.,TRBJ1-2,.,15,TGTGCCAGCAGTGATTACAGGGACCTTAACTATGGCTACACCTTC,CASSDYRDLNYGYTF
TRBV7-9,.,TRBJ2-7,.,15,TGTGCCAGCAGCTCCATGGACAGAGAACCCTACGAGCAGTACTTC,CASSSMDREPYEQYF
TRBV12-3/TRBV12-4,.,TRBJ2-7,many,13,TGTGCCAGCAGGCCAGGGGGGTCCTACGAGCAGTACTTC,CASRPGGSYEQYF
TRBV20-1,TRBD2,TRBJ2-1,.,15,TGCAGTGCGATTCGACTAGCGGGAGAAGGTGTTGAGCAGTTCTTC,CSAIRLAGEGVEQFF
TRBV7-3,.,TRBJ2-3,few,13,TGTGCCAGCAGCTCCCCCCCCAAAGATACGCAGTATTTT,CASSSPPKDTQYF
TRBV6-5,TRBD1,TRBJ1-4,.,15,TGTGCCAGCAGGGCAACAGGGGCAACTAATGAAAAACTGTTTTTT,CASRATGATNEKLFF
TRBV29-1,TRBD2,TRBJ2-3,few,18,TGCAGCGTTCGGCCCTCCGGACTAGCGGGAGGGCCCGAAGATACGCAGTATTTT,CSVRPSGLAGGPEDTQYF
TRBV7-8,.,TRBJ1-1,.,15,TGTGCCAGCAGCTTCAGACATACCACGAACACTGAAGCTTTCTTT,CASSFRHTTNTEAFF
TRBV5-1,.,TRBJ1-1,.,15,TGCGCCAGCAGCTTCCGGGGCGGAGGGAACACTGAAGCTTTCTTT,CASSFRGGGNTEAFF
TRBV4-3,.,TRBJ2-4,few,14,TGCGCCAGCAGCCAAGCCCTAGCCAAAAACATTCAGTACTTC,CASSQALAKNIQYF
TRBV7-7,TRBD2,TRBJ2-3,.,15,TGTGCTAGCAGCGTAGGGAGCGGGAGGACAGATACGCAGTATTTT,CASSVGSGRTDTQYF
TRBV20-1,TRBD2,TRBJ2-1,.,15,TGCAGTGCTAGAGCCTTAGCGGGAATTTCTGATGAGCAGTTCTTC,CSARALAGISDEQFF
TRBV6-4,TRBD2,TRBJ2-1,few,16,TGTGCCAGCAGAGAGGGACTAGCGGGAGCCTACAATGAGCAGTTCTTC,CASREGLAGAYNEQFF
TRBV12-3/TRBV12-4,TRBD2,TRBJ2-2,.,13,TGTGCCAGCAGTTCGGGACTAGCCGGGGAGCTGTTTTTT,CASSSGLAGELFF
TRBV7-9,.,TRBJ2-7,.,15,TGTGCCAGCAGCTTAGATCCCGGTCGCTCCTACGAGCAGTACTTC,CASSLDPGRSYEQYF
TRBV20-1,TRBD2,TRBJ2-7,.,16,TGCAGTGCTAGAGATCGAGGGAGGGTTGGGTATGGCGAGCAGTACTTC,CSARDRGRVGYGEQYF
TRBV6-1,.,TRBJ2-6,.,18,TGTGCCAGCAGTACGACGGACAGTACTAGCTCTGGGGCCAACGTCCTGACTTTC,CASSTTDSTSSGANVLTF
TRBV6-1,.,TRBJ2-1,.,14,TGTGCCAGCAGTGATCGGACGAGGATTAATGAGCAGTTCTTC,CASSDRTRINEQFF
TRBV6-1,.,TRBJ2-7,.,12,TGTGCCAGCAGTGAAGTCGGCTACGAGCAGTACTTC,CASSEVGYEQYF
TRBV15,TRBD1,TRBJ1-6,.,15,TGTGCCACCAGCAGGGCTAGACAGGGGGCTTCACCCCTCCACTTT,CATSRARQGASPLHF
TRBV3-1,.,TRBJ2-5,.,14,TGTGCCAGCAGCCAAAGGCGGGATTGGGAGACCCAGTACTTC,CASSQRRDWETQYF
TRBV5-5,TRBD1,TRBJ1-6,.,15,TGTGCCAGCAGCCGGACGGACAGGGATAATTCACCCCTCCACTTT,CASSRTDRDNSPLHF
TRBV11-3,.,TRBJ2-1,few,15,TGTGCCAGCAGCTACACTAGCAGAGGGCACAATGAGCAGTTCTTC,CASSYTSRGHNEQFF
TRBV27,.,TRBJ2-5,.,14,TGTGCCAGCAGTTTACCGGGACCGCAAGAGACCCAGTACTTC,CASSLPGPQETQYF
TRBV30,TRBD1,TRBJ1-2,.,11,TGTGCCTGTTCTTCAGGGGGTGGCTACACCTTC,CACSSGGGYTF
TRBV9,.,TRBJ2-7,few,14,TGTGCCAGCAGCGTTCGGACTAAAGTCTACGAGCAGTACTTC,CASSVRTKVYEQYF
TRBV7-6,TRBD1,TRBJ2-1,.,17,TGTGCCAGCAGCCCCGGGACAGGACGGAGCTCCTACAATGAGCAGTTCTTC,CASSPGTGRSSYNEQFF
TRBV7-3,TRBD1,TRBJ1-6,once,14,TGTGCCAGCAGCTTCGGTGCAGGGGGATCACCCCTCCACTTT,CASSFGAGGSPLHF
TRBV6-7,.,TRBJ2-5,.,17,TGTGCCAGCAGCCGACGGGGTAACTGGAGGTACCAAGAGACTCAGTACTTC,CASSRRGNWRYQETQYF
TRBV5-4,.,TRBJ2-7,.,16,TGTGCCAGCAGCTTGGATTTTACGACAGCAGCCTACGAGCAGTACTTC,CASSLDFTTAAYEQYF
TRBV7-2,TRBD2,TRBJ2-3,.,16,TGTGCCAGCAGCTTAGTGGGCGGGAGTCGCACAGATACGCAGTATTTT,CASSLVGGSRTDTQYF
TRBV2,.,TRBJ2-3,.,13,TGTGCCAGCAGGGAGGGCGGCACAGATACGCAGTATTTT,CASREGGTDTQYF
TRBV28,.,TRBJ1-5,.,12,TGTGCCAGCGCCCTAACCAATCAGCCCCAGCATTTT,CASALTNQPQHF
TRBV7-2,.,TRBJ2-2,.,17,TGTGCCAGCAGCTTCGCGGGGAGACAGGCGAACACCGGGGAGCTGTTTTTT,CASSFAGRQANTGELFF
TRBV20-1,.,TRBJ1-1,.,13,TGCAGTGCGCTCAGCCACCAGAACACTGAAGCTTTCTTT,CSALSHQNTEAFF
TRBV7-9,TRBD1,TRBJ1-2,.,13,TGTGCCAGCAGCAAACAGGGGGACTATGGCTACACCTTC,CASSKQGDYGYTF
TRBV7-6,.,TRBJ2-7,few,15,TGTGCCAGCAGCCCCACGACAGGCCGGGCCTACGAGCAGTACTTC,CASSPTTGRAYEQYF
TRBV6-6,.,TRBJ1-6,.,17,TGTGCCAGCAGTTACTCGAATCCGGGGGCGAAGAGTTCACCCCGCCACTTT,CASSYSNPGAKSSPRHF
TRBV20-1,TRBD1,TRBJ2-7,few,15,TGCAGTGCTAGCCCCCTCGACAGGGTGAGGAACGAGCAGTACTTC,CSASPLDRVRNEQYF
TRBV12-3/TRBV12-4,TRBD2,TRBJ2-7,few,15,TGTGCCAGCAGCTCCTCCGGGACTAGCGGCTACGAGCAGTACTTC,CASSSSGTSGYEQYF
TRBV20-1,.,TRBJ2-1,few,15,TGCAGTGCTATTGCCCGGGACTCCCCATACAATGAGCAGTTCTTC,CSAIARDSPYNEQFF
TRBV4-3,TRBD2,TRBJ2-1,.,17,TGCGCCAGCAGCCAAAGAATGGGACTAGCGGCCTACAATGAGCAGTTCTTC,CASSQRMGLAAYNEQFF
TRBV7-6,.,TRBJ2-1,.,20,TGTGCCAGCAGCCCGTATATGGCTGGGCCTACATCGAGCTCCTACAATGAGCAGTTCTTC,CASSPYMAGPTSSSYNEQFF